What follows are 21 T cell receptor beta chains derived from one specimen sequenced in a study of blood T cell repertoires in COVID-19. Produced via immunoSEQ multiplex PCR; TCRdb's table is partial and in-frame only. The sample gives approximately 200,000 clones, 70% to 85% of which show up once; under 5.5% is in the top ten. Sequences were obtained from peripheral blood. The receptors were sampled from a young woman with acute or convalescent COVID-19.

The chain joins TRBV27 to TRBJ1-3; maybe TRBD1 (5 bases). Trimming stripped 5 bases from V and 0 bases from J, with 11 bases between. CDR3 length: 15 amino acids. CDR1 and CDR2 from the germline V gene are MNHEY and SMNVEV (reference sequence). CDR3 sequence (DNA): TGTGCCAGCAGTGTTCAGGGTACCTCTGGAAACACCATATATTTT. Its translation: CASSVQGTSGNTIYF.

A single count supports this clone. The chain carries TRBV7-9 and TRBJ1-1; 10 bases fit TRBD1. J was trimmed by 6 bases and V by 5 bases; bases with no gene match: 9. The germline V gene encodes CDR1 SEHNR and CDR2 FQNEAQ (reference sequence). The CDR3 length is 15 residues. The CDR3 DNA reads TGTGCCAGCAGCCCCCTTGACAGGGGGCTCGCTGAAGCTTTCTTT. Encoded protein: CASSPLDRGLAEAFF.

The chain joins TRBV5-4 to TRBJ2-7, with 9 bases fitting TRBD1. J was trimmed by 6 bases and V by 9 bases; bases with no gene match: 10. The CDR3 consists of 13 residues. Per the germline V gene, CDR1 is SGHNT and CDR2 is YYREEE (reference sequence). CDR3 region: CATCSGQGGEQYF. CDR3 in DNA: TGTGCCACATGTTCGGGACAGGGAGGCGAGCAGTACTTC.

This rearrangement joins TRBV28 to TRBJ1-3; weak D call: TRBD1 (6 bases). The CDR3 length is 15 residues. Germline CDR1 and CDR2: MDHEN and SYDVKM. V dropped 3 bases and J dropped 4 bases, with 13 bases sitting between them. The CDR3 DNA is TGTGCCAGCAGTTTGCCCAGGGGAGCCGGAAACACCATATATTTT. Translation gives CASSLPRGAGNTIYF.

CDR3 loop: CASSESNRGNHQPQHF. CDR3 sequence (DNA): TGCGCCAGCAGTGAGTCGAACAGGGGAAATCATCAGCCCCAGCATTTT. The V call is TRBV10-1, the J call TRBJ1-5, with 7 nucleotides matching TRBD1. The germline gives CDR1 WNHNN, CDR2 SYGVQD (reference sequence). The length of the CDR3 is 16 residues. Trimming at V came to 0 bases and at J to 5 bases, leaving 7 bases not matched to a gene.

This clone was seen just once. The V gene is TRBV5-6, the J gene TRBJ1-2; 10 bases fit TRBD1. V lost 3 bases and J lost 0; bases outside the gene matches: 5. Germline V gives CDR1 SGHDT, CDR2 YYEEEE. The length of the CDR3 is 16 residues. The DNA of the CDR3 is TGTGCCAGCAGCTGGGGGACAGGGGTTACTAACTATGGCTACACCTTC. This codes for CASSWGTGVTNYGYTF.

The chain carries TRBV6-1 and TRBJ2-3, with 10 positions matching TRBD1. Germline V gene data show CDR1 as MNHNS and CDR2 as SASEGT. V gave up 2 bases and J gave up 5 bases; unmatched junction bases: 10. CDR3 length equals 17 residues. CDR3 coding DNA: TGTGCCAGCAGTGAATTCTCTTGGGGACAGGGGAAAGATACGCAGTATTTT. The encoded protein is CASSEFSWGQGKDTQYF.

Here the CDR3 DNA reads TGCGCCAGCAGTCCCCGTCCAGGCACCGGGGAGCTGTTTTTT. As protein: CASSPRPGTGELFF. The rearrangement joins TRBV23-1 to TRBJ2-2; D ambiguous. TRBV23-1 is an open reading frame, and its role is uncertain. CDR3 length equals 14 residues. V was shortened by 4 bases and J by 4 bases, with 10 bases between the two germline ends.

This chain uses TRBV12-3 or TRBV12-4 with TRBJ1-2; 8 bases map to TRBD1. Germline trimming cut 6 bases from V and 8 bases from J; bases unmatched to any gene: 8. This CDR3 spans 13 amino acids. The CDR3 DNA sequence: TGTGCCAGCAGGGACCCAGGGGGCGACGGCTACACCTTC. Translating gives CASRDPGGDGYTF.

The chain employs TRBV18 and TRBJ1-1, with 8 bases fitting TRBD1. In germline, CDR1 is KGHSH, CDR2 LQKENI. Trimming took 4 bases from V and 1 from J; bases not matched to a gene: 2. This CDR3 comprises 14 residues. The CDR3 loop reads CASSRTGTNTEAFF. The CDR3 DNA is TGTGCCAGCTCACGGACAGGGACGAACACTGAAGCTTTCTTT.

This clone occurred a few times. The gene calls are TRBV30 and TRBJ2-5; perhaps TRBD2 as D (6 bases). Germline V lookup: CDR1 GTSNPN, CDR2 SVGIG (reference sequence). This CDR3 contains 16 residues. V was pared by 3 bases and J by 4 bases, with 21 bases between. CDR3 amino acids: CAWRAELARSGETQYF. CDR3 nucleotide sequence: TGTGCCTGGAGGGCAGAACTAGCTCGGTCAGGAGAGACCCAGTACTTC.

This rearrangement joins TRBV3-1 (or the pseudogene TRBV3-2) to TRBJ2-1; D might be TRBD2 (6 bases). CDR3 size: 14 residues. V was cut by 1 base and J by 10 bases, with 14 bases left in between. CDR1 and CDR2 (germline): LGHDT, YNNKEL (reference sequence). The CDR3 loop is CASSQGGVGLEQFF. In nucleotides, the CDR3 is TGTGCCAGCAGCCAAGGGGGGGTCGGACTAGAGCAGTTCTTC.

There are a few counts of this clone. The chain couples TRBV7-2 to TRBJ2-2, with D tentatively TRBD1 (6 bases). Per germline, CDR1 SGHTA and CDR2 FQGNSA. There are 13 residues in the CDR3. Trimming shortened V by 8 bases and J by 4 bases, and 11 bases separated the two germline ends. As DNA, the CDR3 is TGTGCCAGCCAACAGGGTGCCACCGGGGAGCTGTTTTTT. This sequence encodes CASQQGATGELFF.

The CDR3 sequence: CAWSVGGHFNYGYTF. CDR3 nucleotides: TGTGCCTGGAGTGTAGGGGGACACTTTAACTATGGCTACACCTTC. The V and J genes are TRBV30 and TRBJ1-2; TRBD1 is a possible D gene (6 bases). Germline V gene data show CDR1 as GTSNPN and CDR2 as SVGIG (reference sequence). V lost 0 bases to trimming and J lost 1 base, with 12 bases between them. The CDR3 is 15 amino acids. Full variable domain (missing parts from reference TRBV30 and TRBJ1-2): SQTIHQWPATLVQPVGSPLSLECTVEGTSNPNLYWYRQAAGRGLQLLFYSVGIGQISSEVPQNLSASRPQDRQFILSSKKLLLSDSGFYLCAWSVGGHFNYGYTFGSGTRLTVV.

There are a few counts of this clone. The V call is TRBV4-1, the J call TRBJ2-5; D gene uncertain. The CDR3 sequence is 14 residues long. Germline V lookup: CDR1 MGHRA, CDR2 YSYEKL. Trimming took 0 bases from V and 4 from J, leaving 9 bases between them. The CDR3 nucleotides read TGCGCCAGCAGCCAAGACTTCCTGTCAGAGACCCAGTACTTC. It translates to CASSQDFLSETQYF.

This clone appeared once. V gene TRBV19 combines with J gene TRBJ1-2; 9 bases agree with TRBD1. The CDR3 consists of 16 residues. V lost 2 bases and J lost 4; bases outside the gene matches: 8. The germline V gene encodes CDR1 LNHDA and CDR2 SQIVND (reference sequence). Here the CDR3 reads CASSIYLRTGVYGYTF. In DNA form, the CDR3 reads TGTGCCAGTAGTATATATCTTCGGACAGGGGTCTATGGCTACACCTTC.

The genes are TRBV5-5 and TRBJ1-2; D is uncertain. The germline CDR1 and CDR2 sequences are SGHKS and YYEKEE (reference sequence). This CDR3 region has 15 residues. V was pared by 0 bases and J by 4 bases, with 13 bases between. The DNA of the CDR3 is TGTGCCAGCAGCTTGGCCGTCGGACGGGGCTATGGCTACACCTTC. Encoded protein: CASSLAVGRGYGYTF.

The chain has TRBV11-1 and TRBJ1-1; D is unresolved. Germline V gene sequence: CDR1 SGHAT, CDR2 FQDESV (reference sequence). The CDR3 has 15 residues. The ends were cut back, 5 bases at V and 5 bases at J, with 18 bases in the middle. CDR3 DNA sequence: TGTGCCAGCAGCGAGCCCGGGTTCCGAGGAACTGAAGCTTTCTTT. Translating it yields CASSEPGFRGTEAFF.

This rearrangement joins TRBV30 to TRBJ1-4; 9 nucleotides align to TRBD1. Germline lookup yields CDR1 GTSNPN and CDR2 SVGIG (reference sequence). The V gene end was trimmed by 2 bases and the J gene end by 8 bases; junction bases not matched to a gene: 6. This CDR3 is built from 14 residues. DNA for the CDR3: TGTGCCTGGAGTAGGGGGACAGGGAAGGAAAAACTGTTTTTT. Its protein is CAWSRGTGKEKLFF.

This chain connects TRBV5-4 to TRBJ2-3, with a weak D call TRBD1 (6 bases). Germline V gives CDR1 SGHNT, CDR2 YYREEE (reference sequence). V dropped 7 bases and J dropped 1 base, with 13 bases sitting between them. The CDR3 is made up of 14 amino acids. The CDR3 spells CASRGTGRTDTQYF. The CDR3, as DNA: TGTGCCAGCCGTGGAACAGGGCGCACAGATACGCAGTATTTT. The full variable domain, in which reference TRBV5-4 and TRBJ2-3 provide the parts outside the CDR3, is ETGVTQSPTHLIKTRGQQVTLRCSSQSGHNTVSWYQQALGQGPQFIFQYYREEENGRGNFPPRFSGLQFPNYSSELNVNALELDDSALYLCASRGTGRTDTQYFGPGTRLTVL.

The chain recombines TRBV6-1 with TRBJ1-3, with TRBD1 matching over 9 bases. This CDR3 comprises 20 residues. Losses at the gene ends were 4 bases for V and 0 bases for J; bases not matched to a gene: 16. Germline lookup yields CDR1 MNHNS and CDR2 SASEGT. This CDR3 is CASSVNRDRDVYYSGNTIYF. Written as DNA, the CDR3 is TGTGCCAGCAGTGTCAACCGGGACAGGGATGTTTATTACTCTGGAAACACCATATATTTT.